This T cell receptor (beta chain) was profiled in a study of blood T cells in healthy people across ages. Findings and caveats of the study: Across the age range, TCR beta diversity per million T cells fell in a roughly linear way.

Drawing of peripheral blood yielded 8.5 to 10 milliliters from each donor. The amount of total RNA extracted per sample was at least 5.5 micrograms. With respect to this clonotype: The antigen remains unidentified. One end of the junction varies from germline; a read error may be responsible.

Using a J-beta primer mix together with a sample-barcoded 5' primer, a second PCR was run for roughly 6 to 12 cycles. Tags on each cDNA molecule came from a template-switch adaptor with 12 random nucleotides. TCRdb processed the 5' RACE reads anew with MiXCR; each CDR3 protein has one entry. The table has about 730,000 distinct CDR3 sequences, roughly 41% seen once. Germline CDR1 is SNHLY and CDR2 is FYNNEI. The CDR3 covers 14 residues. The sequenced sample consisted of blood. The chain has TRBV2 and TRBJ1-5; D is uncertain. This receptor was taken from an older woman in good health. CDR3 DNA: TGTGCCGGCAGTGACGCTCATAGCAATCAGCCCCAGCATTTT. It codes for CAGSDAHSNQPQHF.